This entry features one T cell receptor beta chain sequence. CDR3 length equals 15 residues. Per germline, CDR1 SGDLS and CDR2 YYNGEE. V gave up 0 bases and J gave up 3 bases; unmatched junction bases: 6. This sample is drawn from a study of blood T cell repertoires in COVID-19. For the study at large: There were acute and convalescent COVID-19 samples, and they came from the United States, Italy and Spain. T cells, B-cell-depleted T cells, or PBMCs supplied cDNA or gDNA.

In the original processing: The assay estimated nucleated cells by amplifying reference gene primers. Measured with immunoSEQ multiplex PCR; TCRdb has only the in-frame clones, and not every one. V and J calls and clone size are as listed in that table; D and trimming were resolved from the DNA. The repertoire holds some 200,000 clones, with 80% to 90% as singletons. The receptor was derived from a woman in her seventies with acute or convalescent COVID-19. This chain connects TRBV9 to TRBJ2-7; 7 bases agree with TRBD1. Material: peripheral blood. The CDR3 nucleotides are TGTGCCAGCAGCGTAGACGCAGGGGGTGTCTACGAGCAGTACTTC. Encoded protein: CASSVDAGGVYEQYF.